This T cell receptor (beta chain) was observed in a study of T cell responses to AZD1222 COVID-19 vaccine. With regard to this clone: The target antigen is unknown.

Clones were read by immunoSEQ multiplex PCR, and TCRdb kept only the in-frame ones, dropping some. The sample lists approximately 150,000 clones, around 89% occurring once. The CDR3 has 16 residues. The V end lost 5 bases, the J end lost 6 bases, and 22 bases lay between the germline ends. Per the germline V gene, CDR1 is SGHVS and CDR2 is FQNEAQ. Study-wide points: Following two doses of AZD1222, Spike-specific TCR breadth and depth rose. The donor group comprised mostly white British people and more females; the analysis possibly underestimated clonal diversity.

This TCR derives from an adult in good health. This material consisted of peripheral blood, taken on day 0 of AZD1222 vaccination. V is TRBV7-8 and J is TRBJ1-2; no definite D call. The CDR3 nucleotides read TGTGCCAGCAGCCCAGTTGGAGGGCTACTATCGAATGGCTACACCTTC. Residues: CASSPVGGLLSNGYTF.